The clone carrying this TCR beta chain occurred many times. The sample originates from a study of immune characterization of retroperitoneal liposarcoma. The germline V and J ends were trimmed by 8 bases and 7 bases, with 17 bases remaining between them. CDR3 length: 13 residues. MiXCR, applied by TCRdb to the PCR reads, yields one record per CDR3 protein. The profile covers roughly 10,000 distinct CDR3 sequences, with roughly 22% appearing a single time and just under 9% taken by the ten largest. The source material was blood. The chain carries TRBV12-3 or TRBV12-4 and TRBJ1-2; D unresolved. The clonotype originates from a female donor with retroperitoneal liposarcoma. The CDR3 spells CASSPRGLRGYTF. The DNA for the CDR3 is TGTGCCAGCTCCCCCCGGGGTTTGCGTGGCTACACCTTC.